A selection of T cell receptor beta chains follows, all from one sample in a study of CD8+CD57+ T cells in acquired aplastic anemia. From the reads, TCRdb called clonotypes with MiXCR, one entry per CDR3 protein. The sample has around 170,000 distinct CDR3 sequences; around half are singletons. The material sequenced was sorted CD4+, CD8+, or CD8+CD57+ T cells (not recorded which) from PBMCs. Receptor source: a human donor with aplastic anemia. Both conserved end residues are part of each CDR3. D genes are given only for firm matches. Clone size is given for some rows only: seen once, a few or many times, or a class if the clone is expanded.

d_gene	abundance	v_gene	j_gene	CDR3aa	CDR3nt
-	-	TRBV18	TRBJ2-3	CASSPPSRGADTQYF	TGTGCCAGCTCACCACCTAGCCGTGGGGCAGATACGCAGTATTTT
-	-	TRBV10-2	TRBJ1-5	CASSERQGGSQPQHF	TGCGCCAGCAGTGAGCGGCAGGGAGGGAGTCAGCCCCAGCATTTT
TRBD1	-	TRBV10-3	TRBJ1-2	CAISDSKGTGAGYTF	TGTGCCATCAGTGACAGTAAAGGGACAGGGGCTGGCTACACCTTC
TRBD1	many	TRBV6-2/TRBV6-3	TRBJ1-2	CASRTGGGGYTF	TGTGCCAGCAGGACAGGGGGAGGTGGCTACACCTTC
TRBD2	-	TRBV12-3/TRBV12-4	TRBJ2-5	CASSWTSVETQYF	TGTGCCAGCAGTTGGACTAGTGTCGAGACCCAGTACTTC
TRBD1	many	TRBV20-1	TRBJ2-3	CSAPRQGGQDTQYF	TGCAGTGCCCCGAGACAGGGGGGACAAGATACGCAGTATTTT
-	-	TRBV12-3/TRBV12-4	TRBJ2-4	CASSLYRRDIQYF	TGTGCCAGCAGTTTATATCGCAGGGACATTCAGTACTTC
-	many	TRBV7-3	TRBJ1-3	CASSRPRRDVSGNTIYF	TGTGCCAGCAGCCGACCCAGGCGGGACGTCTCTGGAAACACCATATATTTT
-	-	TRBV10-2	TRBJ1-3	CASKGSSGNTIYF	TGCGCCAGCAAGGGGAGCTCTGGAAACACCATATATTTT
TRBD1	-	TRBV7-9	TRBJ1-3	CASSRTGDGNAIYF	TGTGCCAGCAGCCGGACAGGGGATGGAAACGCCATATACTTT
TRBD1	-	TRBV29-1	TRBJ2-5	CSVASRWVDRGETQYF	TGCAGCGTTGCGTCCCGCTGGGTAGACAGGGGAGAGACCCAGTACTTC
-	many	TRBV12-3/TRBV12-4	TRBJ2-1	CASSLMRGLDEQFF	TGTGCCAGCAGTTTAATGAGGGGCTTAGATGAGCAGTTCTTC
-	once	TRBV15	TRBJ1-1	CATSSEKGGRSTEAFF	TGTGCCACCAGCAGTGAAAAAGGGGGTCGGAGCACTGAAGCTTTCTTT
TRBD1	-	TRBV19	TRBJ1-6	CASSEGGTGANSHLRF	TGTGCCAGTAGTGAGGGCGGGACAGGGGCTAATTCACACCTCCGCTTT
-	-	TRBV10-3	TRBJ1-1	CAISADFEAFF	TGTGCCATCAGCGCGGATTTTGAAGCTTTCTTT
TRBD1	-	TRBV25-1	TRBJ2-1	CAEDRGLPNEQFF	TGTGCTGAGGACAGGGGACTCCCCAATGAGCAGTTCTTC
-	many	TRBV29-1	TRBJ1-1	CSVVIPGFKNTEAFF	TGCAGCGTTGTAATACCGGGTTTCAAGAACACTGAAGCTTTCTTT
-	-	TRBV30	TRBJ1-4	CAWSELAEKLFF	TGTGCCTGGAGTGAACTGGCTGAAAAACTGTTTTTT
-	-	TRBV10-3	TRBJ1-1	CATSDGFGEAFF	TGTGCCACCTCTGACGGGTTCGGAGAAGCTTTCTTT
TRBD1	-	TRBV20-1	TRBJ1-5	CGARVGDRGRGQPQHF	TGCGGTGCTCGAGTGGGGGACAGGGGACGAGGCCAGCCCCAGCATTTT
TRBD1	-	TRBV7-3	TRBJ2-3	CASSPGTGF	TGTGCCAGCAGCCCCGGGACAGGTTTT
-	-	TRBV25-1	TRBJ1-2	CASSDRWEGYGYTF	TGTGCCAGCAGTGATAGGTGGGAAGGCTATGGCTACACCTTC
TRBD2	-	TRBV19	TRBJ2-3	CASSPRLAVSTDTQYF	TGTGCCAGTAGTCCTAGACTAGCGGTTAGCACAGATACGCAGTATTTT
-	-	TRBV7-6	TRBJ2-1	CASSLGSYNEQFF	TGTGCCAGCAGCTTAGGAAGCTACAATGAGCAGTTCTTC
-	many	TRBV12-3/TRBV12-4	TRBJ2-5	CASSLGTTQETQYF	TGTGCCAGCAGTTTAGGGACTACTCAAGAGACCCAGTACTTC
-	-	TRBV2	TRBJ1-1	CASSLGTTEAFF	TGTGCCAGCAGCCTCGGGACCACTGAAGCTTTCTTT
TRBD2	-	TRBV4-2	TRBJ2-7	CASSHDGPDRGGKQYF	TGTGCCAGCAGCCATGACGGTCCGGACCGCGGGGGGAAGCAGTACTTC
TRBD2	-	TRBV2	TRBJ2-1	CASSERLAGAEQFF	TGTGCCAGCAGTGAACGGCTAGCGGGAGCTGAGCAGTTCTTC
-	-	TRBV7-4	TRBJ1-2	CASSLGRATYTF	TGTGCCAGTAGCTTAGGCCGCGCGACTTACACCTTC
-	-	TRBV7-6	TRBJ2-3	CASSWADTQYF	TGTGCCAGCAGCTGGGCAGATACGCAGTATTTT
-	-	TRBV2	TRBJ1-2	CARREQGGGYTF	TGTGCCAGAAGGGAACAGGGAGGTGGCTACACCTTC
-	many	TRBV12-3/TRBV12-4	TRBJ1-1	CASSFYSNTEAFF	TGTGCCAGCAGTTTTTACAGTAACACTGAAGCTTTCTTT
-	-	TRBV6-1	TRBJ2-7	CASPDRDGTYEQYF	TGTGCCAGCCCGGATAGGGACGGAACCTACGAGCAGTACTTC
-	-	TRBV7-6	TRBJ1-4	CASSLYLNEKLFF	TGTGCCAGCAGTTTATACCTTAATGAAAAACTGTTTTTT
-	-	TRBV11-1	TRBJ1-1	CASSLAGVSTGAFF	TGTGCCAGCAGCTTAGCGGGCGTGAGTACTGGAGCTTTCTTT
-	-	TRBV3-1	TRBJ1-2	CASSLNDGWYGYTF	TGTGCCAGCAGCCTTAACGATGGGTGGTATGGCTACACCTTC
-	many	TRBV9	TRBJ2-2	CASRVQGNTGELFF	TGTGCCAGCAGAGTACAGGGGAACACCGGGGAGCTGTTTTTT
-	-	TRBV19	TRBJ2-1	CASSPRSGRQFF	TGTGCCAGTAGTCCCCGGAGTGGAAGGCAGTTCTTC
TRBD1	-	TRBV5-1	TRBJ2-7	CASQKGGASSEQYF	TGCGCCAGCCAAAAAGGGGGCGCTTCGTCCGAGCAGTACTTC
TRBD2	medium-sized	TRBV5-1	TRBJ2-3	CASSRTSGRADTQYF	TGCGCCAGCAGCCGGACTAGCGGGAGGGCAGATACGCAGTATTTT
-	-	TRBV4-3	TRBJ2-1	CASSQDRGFGERFF	TGCGCCAGCAGCCAGGACCGAGGTTTTGGTGAGCGGTTCTTC
TRBD1	few	TRBV7-9	TRBJ1-2	CASSSGQGWGYTF	TGTGCCAGCAGCTCCGGACAGGGCTGGGGCTACACCTTC
TRBD2	-	TRBV28	TRBJ2-5	CASSLGLAVSLETQYF	TGTGCCAGCAGTCTCGGACTAGCGGTCAGTCTCGAGACCCAGTACTTC
-	many	TRBV7-8	TRBJ1-1	CASSLASATATNTEAFF	TGTGCCAGCAGCTTAGCGTCTGCGACAGCGACGAACACTGAAGCTTTCTTT
-	-	TRBV5-4	TRBJ1-4	CASSLATAGWTF	TGTGCCAGCAGCTTGGCAACGGCAGGGTGGACTTTT
-	-	TRBV15	TRBJ1-2	CATTLDGLTGYTF	TGCGCCACCACCTTAGACGGGTTAACAGGCTACACCTTC
-	many	TRBV6-5	TRBJ1-2	CASSLLGANYGYTF	TGTGCCAGCAGTTTACTGGGGGCCAACTATGGCTACACCTTC
-	many	TRBV4-1	TRBJ2-7	CASSQDERPTHPYEQYF	TGCGCCAGCAGCCAAGATGAACGGCCCACCCATCCCTACGAGCAGTACTTC
TRBD1	-	TRBV2	TRBJ1-2	CASSLEGQIYGYTF	TGTGCCAGCAGTTTAGAGGGACAGATCTATGGCTACACCTTC
-	-	TRBV25-1	TRBJ2-6	CASQPISAAFSGANVLTF	TGTGCCAGCCAACCAATATCTGCGGCTTTCTCTGGGGCCAACGTCCTGACTTTC
TRBD2	many	TRBV7-2	TRBJ2-1	CASSLSREGTEQFF	TGTGCCAGCAGCTTATCCCGGGAGGGCACTGAGCAGTTCTTC
-	many	TRBV11-2	TRBJ1-6	CASSNTGSSYNSPLHF	TGTGCCAGCAGCAATACAGGGAGCTCCTATAATTCACCCCTCCACTTT
TRBD1	-	TRBV25-1	TRBJ1-2	CASSAKGTGVAYGYTF	TGTGCCAGCAGTGCTAAAGGGACAGGGGTGGCCTATGGCTACACCTTC
-	many	TRBV12-3/TRBV12-4	TRBJ1-3	CASRDGGAYGNTIYF	TGTGCCAGCAGGGACGGGGGCGCTTATGGAAACACCATATATTTT